The rows below give T cell receptor beta chains drawn from one sample of a study of radiation and T cells in renal cell carcinoma. TCRdb keeps only in-frame clones here, not all; method: immunoSEQ multiplex PCR. The sample contains approximately 150,000 clones, around 88% of which appear only once. This material consisted of blood, taken from a patient whose treatment included radiotherapy and nephrectomy. Source of these receptors: a woman aged 50 to 65 with renal cell carcinoma. Each CDR3 is given with its conserved first and last residue.

CDR3 protein: CASSPADRGRRETQYF
V gene: TRBV7-2
J gene: TRBJ2-5

CDR3 protein: CASRQGSNQPQHF
V gene: TRBV27
J gene: TRBJ1-5

CDR3 protein: CASSLKRNGEQFF
V gene: TRBV7-2
J gene: TRBJ2-1

CDR3 protein: CASSGSLEQYF
V gene: TRBV11-2
J gene: TRBJ2-7

CDR3 protein: CASSTTGDYNEQFF
V gene: TRBV5-4
J gene: TRBJ2-1

CDR3 protein: CAISESTPKLGSLHF
V gene: TRBV10-3
J gene: TRBJ1-6

CDR3 protein: CASTVTSRLDTGELFF
V gene: TRBV5-1
J gene: TRBJ2-2

CDR3 protein: CASSLVMDTGPSGYTF
V gene: TRBV5-5
J gene: TRBJ1-2

CDR3 protein: CASSLQQGAGIYPYGYTF
V gene: TRBV10-1
J gene: TRBJ1-2

CDR3 protein: CASSPGLANTGELFF
V gene: TRBV5-4
J gene: TRBJ2-2

CDR3 protein: CASSRDLSQETQYF
V gene: TRBV5-5
J gene: TRBJ2-5

CDR3 protein: CSASPDNEQFF
V gene: TRBV20-1
J gene: TRBJ2-1

CDR3 protein: CARGGWDQPQHF
V gene: TRBV7-9
J gene: TRBJ1-5

CDR3 protein: CASRLTSGTYEQYF
V gene: TRBV6-5
J gene: TRBJ2-7

CDR3 protein: CASSLAPARGFANTGELFF
V gene: TRBV7-2
J gene: TRBJ2-2

CDR3 protein: CASSLALGNTEAFF
V gene: TRBV7-2
J gene: TRBJ1-1

CDR3 protein: CASSKGLAGGRTYEQYF
V gene: TRBV21-1
J gene: TRBJ2-7

CDR3 protein: CASSKNIVGGLNTEAFF
V gene: TRBV11-2
J gene: TRBJ1-1

CDR3 protein: CASSIRQGSYEQYF
V gene: TRBV5-1
J gene: TRBJ2-7

CDR3 protein: CASSKRSQGAPLHF
V gene: TRBV6-5
J gene: TRBJ1-6

CDR3 protein: CASSAQGRFEDGYTF
V gene: TRBV2
J gene: TRBJ1-2

CDR3 protein: CASSIGQGRDEQYF
V gene: TRBV19
J gene: TRBJ2-7

CDR3 protein: CASSPTYNEQFF
V gene: TRBV6-5
J gene: TRBJ2-1

CDR3 protein: CASTRTTTSSGANVLTF
V gene: TRBV19
J gene: TRBJ2-6

CDR3 protein: CASSLASGGADQETQYF
V gene: TRBV7-2
J gene: TRBJ2-5

CDR3 protein: CASSPRQGVYEQYF
V gene: TRBV7-2
J gene: TRBJ2-7

CDR3 protein: CASSPRAAVESEAFF
V gene: TRBV4-2
J gene: TRBJ1-1

CDR3 protein: CASSLTLGQETQYF
V gene: TRBV27
J gene: TRBJ2-5

CDR3 protein: CASSEATFSAYEQYF
V gene: TRBV2
J gene: TRBJ2-7

CDR3 protein: CASSQTGDTQYF
V gene: TRBV14
J gene: TRBJ2-3

CDR3 protein: CAISDPAGSSYNEQFF
V gene: TRBV10-3
J gene: TRBJ2-1

CDR3 protein: CASSLGDRGTTEAFF
V gene: TRBV5-1
J gene: TRBJ1-1

CDR3 protein: CASSFTAGSVAFF
V gene: TRBV28
J gene: TRBJ1-1

CDR3 protein: CASGGSYNEQFF
V gene: TRBV7-9
J gene: TRBJ2-1

CDR3 protein: CASSLDLPGLVVLGGELFF
V gene: TRBV11-2
J gene: TRBJ2-2

CDR3 protein: CASSPRYGDNQPQHF
V gene: TRBV5-1
J gene: TRBJ1-5

CDR3 protein: CSDTTLAGGHTQYF
V gene: TRBV29-1
J gene: TRBJ2-3

CDR3 protein: CSARGANVLTF
V gene: TRBV20-1
J gene: TRBJ2-6

CDR3 protein: CASSPGANEQFF
V gene: TRBV7-2
J gene: TRBJ2-1

CDR3 protein: CASSIGTGAYEQYF
V gene: TRBV19
J gene: TRBJ2-7

CDR3 protein: CASSQDILHGREEAFF
V gene: TRBV4-3
J gene: TRBJ1-1